The next 3 T cell receptor beta chains were all read from a single sample in a study of T cells after yellow fever vaccination. TCRdb reprocessed the 5' RACE reads via MiXCR and lists one record per CDR3 protein. The repertoire holds a few hundred thousand distinct CDR3 sequences, with about 4% as singletons. The source was PBMCs, collected 5 days after the yellow fever booster vaccination. Receptors were obtained from a man aged 18 to 30 who received the YFV17D yellow fever vaccine.

There are many counts of this clonotype. V is TRBV28 and J is TRBJ2-7; D perhaps matches TRBD1 (5 bases). The length of the CDR3 is 13 residues. V lost 8 bases to trimming and J lost 0 bases, with 11 bases between them. Germline-derived CDR1 and CDR2 are MDHEN and SYDVKM. CDR3 coding DNA: TGTGCCAGCGAGACGACAGACTCCTACGAGCAGTACTTC. Its protein is CASETTDSYEQYF.

This clonotype was seen a few times. The chain couples TRBV15 to TRBJ2-1, with D perhaps matching TRBD1 (6 bases). This CDR3 is 17 amino acids long. Trimming shortened V by 0 bases and J by 8 bases, and 20 bases separated the two germline ends. Germline lookup yields CDR1 LNHNV and CDR2 YYDKDF (reference sequence). In DNA form, the CDR3 reads TGTGCCACCAGCAGAGAGGGCAGGACAGAATTTCCCGATGAGCAGTTCTTC. Translated: CATSREGRTEFPDEQFF.

The table lists this clonotype with a few counts. The rearrangement joins TRBV15 to TRBJ2-7, with D possibly matching TRBD1 (6 bases). Trimming removed 4 bases from V and 3 bases from J, with 10 bases in between. Germline loops: CDR1 LNHNV, CDR2 YYDKDF (reference sequence). The CDR3 sequence is 13 residues long. CDR3 in amino acids: CATSKGDHYEQYF. The CDR3, as DNA: TGTGCCACCAGCAAGGGGGACCACTACGAGCAGTACTTC.